The 5 T cell receptor beta chains reported below all come from one sample, sequenced in a study of cytomegalovirus exposure and HLA in healthy donors. Vbeta (60) and Jbeta (13) primers were used in the PCR. Assay: immunoSEQ multiplex PCR; the TCRdb copy retains only in-frame clones and omits some. There are 150,000 to 200,000 clones in the sample; about four fifths occur only once, and roughly 2.7% lies in the top ten. Sequencing was done on a sample of PBMCs. The receptors stem from a female donor in good health and CMV-seronegative.

The chain couples TRBV5-5 to TRBJ2-7; a weak D match, TRBD2 (6 bases). Germline V gene data show CDR1 as SGHKS and CDR2 as YYEKEE (reference sequence). This CDR3 has 13 residues. The V end lost 8 bases, the J end lost 6 bases, and 18 bases lay between the germline ends. The CDR3 loop reads CASTNLAGGEQYF. CDR3 bases: TGTGCCAGTACCAACCTGGCCGGGGGCGAGCAGTACTTC.

As concerns this clone: The junction departs from the called germline gene at one end, perhaps through a read error. V gene TRBV7-9 combines with J gene TRBJ2-1; a possible D gene is TRBD2 (7 bases). In germline, CDR1 is SEHNR, CDR2 FQNEAQ (reference sequence). The CDR3 sequence is 18 residues long. The CDR3 here is CSSSSTSGGGASYNEQFF. The DNA for the CDR3 is TGTTCCAGCAGCTCAACCTCGGGGGGCGGGGCCTCCTACAATGAGCAGTTCTTC.

The chain employs TRBV5-4 and TRBJ2-1; 8 bases are shared with TRBD2. The CDR3 totals 15 residues. The ends lost 4 bases at V and 7 bases at J; junction bases unmatched: 10. The germline V gene has CDR1 SGHNT and CDR2 YYREEE (reference sequence). The CDR3 region has the DNA TGTGCCAGCAGCCCGGAGCGGGAGATAGGGAATGAGCAGTTCTTC. Translation: CASSPEREIGNEQFF.

The chain is built from TRBV7-8 and TRBJ2-1, with D perhaps matching TRBD1 (6 bases). Germline V gene sequence: CDR1 SGHVS, CDR2 FQNEAQ. The CDR3 length is 14 residues. Trimming stripped 4 bases from V and 6 bases from J, with 13 bases between. The CDR3, as DNA: TGTGCCAGCAGCTCAACCTCCAGGGGCAATGAGCAGTTCTTC. The encoded protein is CASSSTSRGNEQFF.

J is TRBJ2-7 and V is TRBV15; the match to TRBD2 covers 10 bases. CDR3 length: 15 amino acids. Germline V gives CDR1 LNHNV, CDR2 YYDKDF (reference sequence). V dropped 5 bases and J dropped 2; count of bases not matched to a gene: 6. Here the CDR3 DNA reads TGTGCCACCAGCCCCCCAAGCGGGAGGGCCTACGAGCAGTACTTC. Residues: CATSPPSGRAYEQYF.